The 32 T cell receptor beta chains given below trace back to one sample, sequenced in a study of a mutant IDH1 vaccine in newly diagnosed glioma. Assay: immunoSEQ multiplex PCR; the TCRdb copy retains only in-frame clones and omits some. The repertoire includes about 50,000 clones, 84% of them detected once, and 4.3% sits in the top ten. Time point described: week 47, end of study. Each dose of the vaccine consisted of 300 ug of mutant IDH1 20-mer peptide, with topical imiquimod. For these TCRs, the target antigens are not known. Here the sequenced sample was PBMCs, taken from a glioma patient whose treatment included an IDH1 peptide vaccine. The receptors originated from a woman younger than 45 with glioma. Some clones in this sample may be carry-over from other donors' samples.

This chain uses TRBV27 with TRBJ2-4; D remains unclear. Deletions cut 4 bases from V and 3 bases from J, with 7 bases between. Looked up from germline, CDR1 is MNHEY and CDR2 is SMNVEV (reference sequence). The CDR3 is 13 amino acids. This CDR3 reads CASSSEVKNIQYF. CDR3 nucleotides: TGTGCCAGCAGTTCCGAGGTCAAAAACATTCAGTACTTC.

The chain is built from TRBV15 and TRBJ1-1; D gene unclear. CDR3 size: 14 residues. Germline-derived CDR1 and CDR2 are LNHNV and YYDKDF (reference sequence). The V end was cut by 2 bases, the J end by 1 base, with 8 bases between. CDR3 loop: CATSRSGSNTEAFF. The CDR3 region has the DNA TGTGCCACCAGCAGAAGTGGCTCGAACACTGAAGCTTTCTTT.

The chain carries TRBV7-9 and TRBJ1-5; no firm D call. V lost 2 bases, J lost 4 bases, and 12 bases lay in between. This CDR3 region has 15 residues. CDR1 is SEHNR, CDR2 FQNEAQ, per germline (reference sequence). The CDR3 protein is CASSLYSAGNQPQHF. The CDR3, as DNA: TGTGCCAGCAGCTTATACTCGGCGGGGAATCAGCCCCAGCATTTT.

For this clone: This sample includes further DNA sequences coding for the same CDR3. V is TRBV5-6 and J is TRBJ1-5; no clear D. The V end lost 0 bases, the J end lost 4 bases, and 2 bases lay between the germline ends. Germline-derived CDR1 and CDR2 are SGHDT and YYEEEE. The CDR3 extends over 12 amino acids. The CDR3 region has the DNA TGTGCCAGCAGCTTGGGGAATCAGCCCCAGCATTTT. Its translation is CASSLGNQPQHF.

The chain is built from TRBV19 and TRBJ2-7, with unresolved D. Deletions cut 3 bases from V and 3 bases from J, with 15 bases between. Germline V gene sequence: CDR1 LNHDA, CDR2 SQIVND (reference sequence). This CDR3 contains 15 residues. The CDR3 DNA follows: TGTGCCAGTAGTATGCCAAGCAAGGGAAGCTACGAGCAGTACTTC. Its protein is CASSMPSKGSYEQYF.

CDR3 residues: CASRRGGSSYNEQFF. The CDR3 region has the DNA TGTGCCAGCAGGAGGGGCGGGAGCTCCTACAATGAGCAGTTCTTC. The chain combines TRBV2 with TRBJ2-1; 7 nucleotides align to TRBD2. The V gene's germline CDR1 is SNHLY and CDR2 FYNNEI. The CDR3 is 15 residues long. The trim removed 6 bases at V and 0 bases at J, leaving 5 bases unmatched.

The sample holds a few counts of this clone. Other DNA variants within this sample encode the same CDR3. The V call is TRBV6-5, the J call TRBJ1-2; D not certain. This CDR3 is built from 12 residues. Looked up from germline, CDR1 is MNHEY and CDR2 is SVGAGI. The V end was cut by 0 bases, the J end by 8 bases, with 7 bases between. The CDR3 bases are TGTGCCAGCAGTTACTCTTCCGGGGGCTACACCTTC. It specifies CASSYSSGGYTF.

This clone was seen a single time. The chain recombines TRBV2 with TRBJ2-2, with D perhaps TRBD2 (6 bases). The germline V gene has CDR1 SNHLY and CDR2 FYNNEI. The length of the CDR3 is 13 residues. V gave up 8 bases and J gave up 7 bases, with 14 bases separating them. The CDR3 DNA follows: TGTGCCAGCTTTGATGGGAGGTACGGGGAGCTGTTTTTT. As protein: CASFDGRYGELFF.

The chain recombines TRBV2 with TRBJ1-2; D is ambiguous. Germline values: CDR1 SNHLY, CDR2 FYNNEI. This CDR3 has 13 residues. The ends were cut back, 1 base at V and 8 bases at J, with 11 bases in the middle. For the CDR3, the DNA is TGTGCCAGCAGTGAAGATAGTGGCACGGGCTACACCTTC. Protein product: CASSEDSGTGYTF.

The genes are TRBV10-1 and TRBJ2-7; TRBD1 agrees at 10 bases. The CDR3 spans 13 residues. V shed 5 bases and J 9 bases; nucleotides not matched to a gene: 7. Germline CDR1 WNHNN, CDR2 SYGVQD (reference sequence). CDR3 bases: TGCGCCAGCAGTCCGGACAGGGGGATAGGGCAGTACTTC. Translated, it gives CASSPDRGIGQYF.

This clone was found once. The chain has TRBV4-1 and TRBJ2-1, with 8 bases fitting TRBD2. V lost 2 bases, J lost 2 bases, and 8 bases stayed unmatched. CDR1 and CDR2 (germline): MGHRA, YSYEKL. There are 17 residues in the CDR3. The CDR3 region has the DNA TGCGCCAGCAGCCAACCTGTACTAGCGGAGGCCTACAATGAGCAGTTCTTC. This sequence encodes CASSQPVLAEAYNEQFF.

The V and J genes are TRBV19 and TRBJ1-2; D is unclear. Between the trimmed V and J ends, which lost 6 bases and 7 bases, there was a span of 15 bases. The germline CDR1 and CDR2 sequences are LNHDA and SQIVND (reference sequence). This CDR3 region has 13 residues. CDR3 loop: CASSTRGSIGYTF. The CDR3 DNA follows: TGTGCCAGTAGCACGCGGGGAAGCATTGGCTACACCTTC.

This chain links TRBV18 with TRBJ1-2; 7 bases match TRBD1. V was clipped by 3 bases and J by 2 bases; unmatched bases: 6. Per the germline V gene, CDR1 is KGHSH and CDR2 is LQKENI. This CDR3 region has 15 residues. The chain's CDR3 is CASSPGPGGNYGYTF. The CDR3 region has the DNA TGTGCCAGCTCACCGGGTCCAGGGGGAAACTATGGCTACACCTTC. The full variable domain, with the rest looked up from reference TRBV18 and TRBJ1-2, is NAGVMQNPRHLVRRRGQEARLRCSPMKGHSHVYWYRQLPEEGLKFMVYLQKENIIDESGMPKERFSAEFPKEGPSILRIQQVVRGDSAAYFCASSPGPGGNYGYTFGSGTRLTVV.

The chain carries TRBV15 and TRBJ2-3, with D possibly TRBD2 on 5 matching bases. Trimming took 1 base from V and 1 from J, leaving 9 bases between them. Germline V lookup: CDR1 LNHNV, CDR2 YYDKDF (reference sequence). CDR3 length: 15 amino acids. The CDR3 region is CATSRGNGGTDTQYF. DNA of the CDR3: TGTGCCACCAGCAGAGGAAACGGGGGCACAGATACGCAGTATTTT.

This chain uses TRBV18 with TRBJ1-2; 7 nucleotides agree with TRBD1. Germline V gives CDR1 KGHSH, CDR2 LQKENI. The CDR3 totals 12 residues. Trimming took 8 bases from V and 5 from J; bases not matched to a gene: 5. The CDR3 sequence: CASEGTAYGYTF. The DNA of the CDR3 is TGTGCCAGCGAGGGGACAGCTTATGGCTACACCTTC.

Only one count was recorded for this clone. The chain is built from TRBV4-1 and TRBJ2-7; D might be TRBD2 (5 bases). The germline V gene encodes CDR1 MGHRA and CDR2 YSYEKL. CDR3 length: 16 residues. Trimming left V 0 bases short and J 4 bases short, with 16 bases between. CDR3 region: CASSQDQRGRGYEQYF. Written as DNA, the CDR3 is TGCGCCAGCAGCCAAGATCAACGAGGGAGAGGATACGAGCAGTACTTC.

The genes are TRBV6-1 and TRBJ1-5, with a weak D call TRBD1 (6 bases). V lost 4 bases and J lost 5, with 18 bases in between. Germline values: CDR1 MNHNS, CDR2 SASEGT. The CDR3 sequence is 16 residues long. The CDR3 is CASSAHPRQAHQPQHF. CDR3 nucleotide sequence: TGTGCCAGCAGTGCACACCCGCGACAGGCCCATCAGCCCCAGCATTTT.

This clone was recorded once. The CDR3 protein is CAWSPVSDEQFF. In nucleotides, the CDR3 is TGTGCCTGGAGCCCGGTGAGCGATGAGCAGTTCTTC. J is TRBJ2-1 and V is TRBV30, with D unclear. This CDR3 contains 12 residues. Germline-derived CDR1 and CDR2 are GTSNPN and SVGIG (reference sequence). The ends were cut back, 3 bases at V and 8 bases at J, with 11 bases in the middle. Combining the CDR3 with reference TRBV30 and TRBJ2-1 gives the whole variable domain SQTIHQWPATLVQPVGSPLSLECTVEGTSNPNLYWYRQAAGRGLQLLFYSVGIGQISSEVPQNLSASRPQDRQFILSSKKLLLSDSGFYLCAWSPVSDEQFFGPGTRLTVL.

This clone has just a few counts. This chain links TRBV11-3 with TRBJ1-5, with D tentatively TRBD1 (5 bases). The CDR3 is 13 residues long. Germline lookup yields CDR1 SGHNT and CDR2 YENEEA. V gave up 5 bases and J gave up 8 bases, with 13 bases separating them. The chain's CDR3 is CASSLGPLEPQHF. The CDR3 DNA is TGTGCCAGCAGCCTGGGACCTCTTGAGCCCCAGCATTTT.

This clone was detected only once. The chain is built from TRBV29-1 and TRBJ1-2; no firm D call. CDR3 length: 11 residues. Germline V gives CDR1 SQVTM, CDR2 ANQGSEA. With 7 bases removed from V and 5 bases from J, the gap between germline ends came to 11 bases. CDR3 residues: CSAHGLYGYTF. CDR3 nucleotides: TGCAGCGCCCACGGGCTTTATGGCTACACCTTC.

The sample holds one count of this clone. The CDR3 loop reads CATSPLRESGANVLTF. CDR3 in DNA: TGTGCCACCAGCCCGCTCCGGGAGTCTGGGGCCAACGTCCTGACTTTC. The chain recombines TRBV15 with TRBJ2-6; D possibly corresponds to TRBD2 (6 bases). CDR3 length: 16 amino acids. Looked up from germline, CDR1 is LNHNV and CDR2 is YYDKDF (reference sequence). V was clipped by 5 bases and J by 1 base, with 12 bases between them.

The V and J genes are TRBV2 and TRBJ2-5; D might be TRBD1 or TRBD2, each matching 5 bases. Germline values: CDR1 SNHLY, CDR2 FYNNEI. CDR3 length equals 13 residues. V dropped 6 bases and J dropped 8 bases, with 16 bases sitting between them. CDR3 bases: TGTGCCAGCAGGACAGTCCCCGGGGAAACCCAGTACTTC. This sequence encodes CASRTVPGETQYF.

This chain links TRBV6-1 with TRBJ1-4; D call uncertain. The CDR3 has 11 amino acids. Per the germline V gene, CDR1 is MNHNS and CDR2 is SASEGT. V dropped 8 bases and J dropped 8 bases, with 9 bases sitting between them. CDR3 in DNA: TGTGCCAGCGGGCCTGTCGAAAAACTGTTTTTT. Amino acid sequence: CASGPVEKLFF.

V and J are TRBV29-1 and TRBJ2-5, with D possibly TRBD2 on 6 matching bases. Per the germline V gene, CDR1 is SQVTM and CDR2 is ANQGSEA. V dropped 2 bases and J dropped 5 bases, with 12 bases sitting between them. CDR3 size: 13 residues. DNA for the CDR3: TGCAGCGTTGAAAGGGAGGATGGCGAGACCCAGTACTTC. Translated: CSVEREDGETQYF.

This rearrangement joins TRBV7-9 to TRBJ1-5; 9 bases agree with TRBD1. CDR1 is SEHNR, CDR2 FQNEAQ, per germline (reference sequence). The V segment lost 5 bases and the J segment 3 bases; nucleotides outside the gene matches: 8. The CDR3 has 16 residues. CDR3 amino acids: CASSPEGQGHNQPQHF. The DNA of the CDR3 is TGTGCCAGCAGCCCCGAGGGACAGGGACACAATCAGCCCCAGCATTTT.

The J gene is TRBJ2-1, the V gene TRBV10-3, with no clear D. The germline V and J ends were trimmed by 2 bases and 3 bases, with 14 bases remaining between them. Germline CDR1 is ENHRY and CDR2 is SYGVKD. The CDR3 consists of 16 residues. DNA of the CDR3: TGTGCCATCAGTGAGCCAGACATCCTGGTCTACAATGAGCAGTTCTTC. As protein: CAISEPDILVYNEQFF.

This chain joins TRBV27 and TRBJ1-5, with 9 bases identical to TRBD1. V lost 5 bases to trimming and J lost 5 bases; unmatched junction nucleotides: 4. CDR1 and CDR2 (germline): MNHEY, SMNVEV (reference sequence). The CDR3 runs to 14 residues. The CDR3 coding sequence is TGTGCCAGCAGTACCGGGACAGGGTATCAGCCCCAGCATTTT. Amino acids: CASSTGTGYQPQHF.

This rearrangement joins TRBV9 to TRBJ1-2, with 11 bases aligning to TRBD1. Germline V gene sequence: CDR1 SGDLS, CDR2 YYNGEE. The J segment lost 8 bases and the V segment lost 4 bases, leaving 10 bases of the junction unmatched. This CDR3 spans 15 amino acids. For the CDR3, the DNA is TGTGCCAGCAGCTACAGTTCGGACAGGGGGCGCGGCTACACCTTC. Its translation is CASSYSSDRGRGYTF.

V gene TRBV7-9 combines with J gene TRBJ2-7, with TRBD2 matching over 8 bases. Germline values: CDR1 SEHNR, CDR2 FQNEAQ (reference sequence). Trimming removed 5 bases from V and 4 bases from J; junction bases left unmatched: 10. This CDR3 spans 15 amino acids. The CDR3 coding sequence is TGTGCCAGCAGCCCACCGGGGCAGCGGGGGTACGAGCAGTACTTC. Amino acid sequence: CASSPPGQRGYEQYF.

This clone was counted a single time. The V call is TRBV27, the J call TRBJ2-7; D not resolved. Trimming took off 5 bases at V and 0 bases at J, with 8 bases between the two ends. This CDR3 contains 13 residues. Germline V CDR1 and CDR2: MNHEY, SMNVEV (reference sequence). In DNA, the CDR3 is TGTGCCAGCAGTCCCCACCTCTCCTACGAGCAGTACTTC. Amino acid sequence: CASSPHLSYEQYF.

This clone has only a few counts. The chain couples TRBV27 to TRBJ1-5; 7 bases agree with TRBD1. Germline V gene sequence: CDR1 MNHEY, CDR2 SMNVEV (reference sequence). CDR3 length: 15 residues. V lost 2 bases to trimming and J lost 2 bases; unmatched junction nucleotides: 3. CDR3 DNA: TGTGCCAGCAGTTTAAAGGGGGCGCGCAATCAGCCCCAGCATTTT. Encoded protein: CASSLKGARNQPQHF.

This chain connects TRBV29-1 to TRBJ2-5, with TRBD2 identical over 7 bases. Germline CDR1 reads SQVTM; CDR2 reads ANQGSEA. The CDR3 runs to 13 residues. J was trimmed by 2 bases and V by 1 base; bases with no gene match: 1. The CDR3 nucleotides read TGCAGCGTTGAAGCGGGGGGTCAAGAGACCCAGTACTTC. The encoded protein is CSVEAGGQETQYF. Full variable domain (missing parts from reference TRBV29-1 and TRBJ2-5): SAVISQKPSRDICQRGTSLTIQCQVDSQVTMMFWYRQQPGQSLTLIATANQGSEATYESGFVIDKFPISRPNLTFSTLTVSNMSPEDSSIYLCSVEAGGQETQYFGPGTRLLVL.